What follows is one T cell receptor beta chain and its context. No antigen is known for it. This sample stems from a study of vaccination effects on CD4 cells after COVID-19. At the end of approximately 10 days of culture, CD4+ T cells were isolated. Nucleocapsid antibodies were negative in the vaccine recipients, who had never had SARS-CoV-2 infection. Only in-frame clones appear in the TCRdb table, and some are missing; sequencing was by immunoSEQ multiplex PCR. Here the sample spans tens of thousands of clones, about four fifths being singletons. The length of the CDR3 is 14 residues. Between the trimmed V and J ends, which lost 7 bases and 2 bases, there was a span of 15 bases. Study results and caveats: The study had few convalescent patients and no early post-infection timepoints.

The receptor was isolated from a human donor who received a COVID-19 vaccine. The material sequenced was CD4+ T cells from PBMCs cultured without peptide, taken before COVID-19 vaccination. This sequence joins TRBV23-1 and TRBJ2-7; D is ambiguous. TRBV23-1 is an ORF, with its function uncertain. DNA of the CDR3: TGCGCCAGCACCTTCAACCAGGTTCCCTACGAGCAGTACTTC. Translated, it gives CASTFNQVPYEQYF.